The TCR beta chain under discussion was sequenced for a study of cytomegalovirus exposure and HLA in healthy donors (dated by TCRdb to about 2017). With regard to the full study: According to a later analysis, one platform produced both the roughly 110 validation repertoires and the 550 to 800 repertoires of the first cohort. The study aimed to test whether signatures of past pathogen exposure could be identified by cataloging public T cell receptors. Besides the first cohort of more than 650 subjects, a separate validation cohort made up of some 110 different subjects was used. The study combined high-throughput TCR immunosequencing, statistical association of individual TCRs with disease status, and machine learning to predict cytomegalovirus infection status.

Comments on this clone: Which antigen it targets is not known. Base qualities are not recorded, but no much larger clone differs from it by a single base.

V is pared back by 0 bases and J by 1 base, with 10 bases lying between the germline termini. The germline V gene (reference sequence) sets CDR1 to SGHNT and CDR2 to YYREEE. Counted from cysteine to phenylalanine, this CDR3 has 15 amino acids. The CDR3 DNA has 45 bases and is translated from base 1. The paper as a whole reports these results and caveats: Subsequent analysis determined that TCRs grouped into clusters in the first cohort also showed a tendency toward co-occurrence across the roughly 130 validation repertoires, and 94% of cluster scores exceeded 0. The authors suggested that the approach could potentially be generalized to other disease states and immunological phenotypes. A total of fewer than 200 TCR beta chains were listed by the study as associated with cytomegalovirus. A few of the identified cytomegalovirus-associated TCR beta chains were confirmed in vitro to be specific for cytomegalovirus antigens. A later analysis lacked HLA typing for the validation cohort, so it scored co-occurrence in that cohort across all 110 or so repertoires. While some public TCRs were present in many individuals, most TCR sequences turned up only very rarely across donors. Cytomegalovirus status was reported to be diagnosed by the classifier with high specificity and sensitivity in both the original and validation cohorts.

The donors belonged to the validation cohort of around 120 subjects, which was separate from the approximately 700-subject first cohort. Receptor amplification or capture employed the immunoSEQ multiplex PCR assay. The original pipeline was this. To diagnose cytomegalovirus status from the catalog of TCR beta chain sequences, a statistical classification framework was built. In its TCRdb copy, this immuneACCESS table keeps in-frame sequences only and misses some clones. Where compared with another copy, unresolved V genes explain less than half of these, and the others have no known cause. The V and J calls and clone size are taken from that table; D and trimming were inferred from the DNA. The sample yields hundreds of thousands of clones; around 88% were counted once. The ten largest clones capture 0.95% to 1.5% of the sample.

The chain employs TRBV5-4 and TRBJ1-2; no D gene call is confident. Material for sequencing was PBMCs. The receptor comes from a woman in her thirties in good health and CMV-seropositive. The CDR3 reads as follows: CASSLGQASNYGYTF. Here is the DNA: TGTGCCAGCAGCTTGGGGCAGGCGAGTAACTATGGCTACACCTTC.